One and the same sample provided the 2 T cell receptor beta chains below, sequenced in a study of cytomegalovirus exposure and HLA in healthy donors. Primers for the PCR totalled 60 Vbeta and 13 Jbeta. Sequenced by immunoSEQ multiplex PCR; TCRdb stores in-frame clones only, minus some. The sample shows about 150,000 clones, around 10% of them seen only once. The specimen sequenced was PBMCs. The origin of the receptors is a man between 50 and 59 years old in good health and CMV-seronegative.

The chain links TRBV29-1 to TRBJ2-7, with 9 bases identical to TRBD1. Germline V gives CDR1 SQVTM, CDR2 ANQGSEA. V shed 3 bases, J shed 7 bases, and the junction held 4 bases outside the gene matches. The CDR3 contains 12 residues. The CDR3 coding sequence is TGCAGCGTTGATGGGGACAGGGATGAGCAGTACTTC. Its protein is CSVDGDRDEQYF.

This rearrangement joins TRBV28 to TRBJ2-7; perhaps TRBD2 as D (5 bases). The CDR3 sequence is 14 residues long. V lost 3 bases, J lost 3 bases, and 12 bases lay in between. CDR1 MDHEN and CDR2 SYDVKM come from the germline V gene. The CDR3 reads CASSLPYGVYEQYF. The CDR3 nucleotides are TGTGCCAGCAGTTTGCCCTACGGGGTCTACGAGCAGTACTTC.